A selection of T cell receptor beta chains follows, all from one sample in a study of blood T cell repertoires in COVID-19. The method was immunoSEQ multiplex PCR; TCRdb's version includes in-frame clones alone and lacks a portion of them. This table holds around 59,000 clones, over 80% found once. Source material: peripheral blood. The origin of the receptors is a man between 60 and 75 years old with acute or convalescent COVID-19. Each CDR3 is given with its conserved first and last residue. D genes are given only for firm matches. Clone size is shown for a subset of rows, as once, few, many or a class of expanded clone.

TRBJ2-7,-,TRBV4-1,-,TGCGCCAGCAGCCAAGGCCTGAGGGAGGCCGTGAAGGACGAGCAGTACTTC,CASSQGLREAVKDEQYF
TRBJ2-7,TRBD2,TRBV19,-,TGTGCCAGTAGTGGGAGGGTCCACGAGCAGTACTTC,CASSGRVHEQYF
TRBJ1-5,-,TRBV7-9,once,TGTGCCAGCAGCCTCTCAGGGGTCGGAGATCAGCCCCAGCATTTT,CASSLSGVGDQPQHF
TRBJ2-4,TRBD2,TRBV28,-,TGTGCCAGCAGCCAAATAGCGGGAGGCCGGGGGAACATTCAGTACTTC,CASSQIAGGRGNIQYF
TRBJ2-5,-,TRBV28,-,TGTGCCAGCAGTCCTAGCGAAGCTTACCAAGAGACCCAGTACTTC,CASSPSEAYQETQYF
TRBJ2-7,-,TRBV7-2,once,TGTGCCAGCACCCGGTCGGCGGGAAACACCTACGAGCAGTACTTC,CASTRSAGNTYEQYF
TRBJ1-1,-,TRBV30,-,TGTGCCTGGAGTTTGGGGGGAACTGAAGCTTTCTTT,CAWSLGGTEAFF
TRBJ1-4,TRBD1,TRBV18,-,TGTGCCAGCTCTTTGGACAGGGGACATGAAAAACTGTTTTTT,CASSLDRGHEKLFF
TRBJ1-1,-,TRBV6-4,-,TGTGCCAGCAGTCCCGCAGGGGATAGCACTGAAGCTTTCTTT,CASSPAGDSTEAFF
TRBJ2-7,-,TRBV5-5,-,TGTGCCAGCAGCTTTGGAGGGACAGCGTCCTACGAGCAGTACTTC,CASSFGGTASYEQYF
TRBJ1-3,-,TRBV3-1/TRBV3-2,-,TGTGCCAGCAGCCAAGGGACAGTATCTGGAAACACCATATATTTT,CASSQGTVSGNTIYF
TRBJ2-7,-,TRBV11-3,-,TGTGCCAGCAGCTTTAGTGGAGAGGACTACGAGCAGTACTTC,CASSFSGEDYEQYF
TRBJ2-3,-,TRBV7-2,-,TGTGCCAGCACCGGAGAGGGGCGGGGCTCCACAGATACGCAGTATTTT,CASTGEGRGSTDTQYF
TRBJ1-2,-,TRBV27,-,TGTGCCAGCGCGGAGGGATCGGGGCCAAATGGCTACACCTTC,CASAEGSGPNGYTF
TRBJ2-7,TRBD1,TRBV28,-,TGTGCCAGCAGTTCCCCGGGACAGGGCTCCGACGAGCAGTACTTC,CASSSPGQGSDEQYF
TRBJ1-4,TRBD1,TRBV28,-,TGTGCCAGCAGTTTTGACAGGGTGGTGGAAAAACTGTTTTTT,CASSFDRVVEKLFF
TRBJ1-1,-,TRBV4-3,-,TGCGCCAGCAGCCAAGATCGGGTCCCCCAGAACACTGAAGCTTTCTTT,CASSQDRVPQNTEAFF
TRBJ2-2,-,TRBV19,-,TGTGCCACCTCTCTGTATAGTAACACCGGGGAGCTGTTTTTT,CATSLYSNTGELFF
TRBJ2-4,TRBD1,TRBV6-5,-,TGTGCCAGCCAGGAAGGGGGCAGGCATCAGTACTTC,CASQEGGRHQYF
TRBJ2-5,TRBD1,TRBV7-9,-,TGTGCCAGCAGCTTCGACAGGGCTGGGACCCAGTACTTC,CASSFDRAGTQYF
TRBJ2-1,TRBD2,TRBV24-1,-,TGTGCCACCAGTGAGGCCCGACTAGCTTACAATGAGCAGTTCTTC,CATSEARLAYNEQFF
TRBJ2-1,-,TRBV12-1,-,TGTGCCAGCAGCCAGCCCCCCGTAGCGGGAGTAAGTGAGCAGTTCTTC,CASSQPPVAGVSEQFF
TRBJ1-4,-,TRBV9,-,TGTGCCAGCAGCGCCCCAAATGAAAAACTGTTTTTT,CASSAPNEKLFF
TRBJ2-5,TRBD1,TRBV19,-,TGTGCCAGTAGTACCGACAGGGGTGTTGGGACCCAGTACTTC,CASSTDRGVGTQYF
TRBJ2-2,TRBD1,TRBV7-8,-,TGTGCCAGCAGCTTAGATTCCGGGACAGGGTCCCGGGAGCTGTTTTTT,CASSLDSGTGSRELFF
TRBJ2-1,-,TRBV28,-,TGTGCCAGCAGTCTCGAAACCGGACTGCGCGGGGAGTTGAATGAGCAGTTCTTC,CASSLETGLRGELNEQFF
TRBJ2-1,TRBD1,TRBV19,-,TGTGCCAGTAGTATTGGACAGGGCTGGTACAATGAGCAGTTCTTC,CASSIGQGWYNEQFF
TRBJ1-1,-,TRBV28,-,TGTGCCAGCAGTTTATGGCAGGGTGGGGCTGAAGCTTTCTTT,CASSLWQGGAEAFF
TRBJ1-5,TRBD1,TRBV28,few,TGTGCCAGCAGTCCCCCGGACAGGGGTCAGCCCCAGCATTTT,CASSPPDRGQPQHF
TRBJ2-7,TRBD1,TRBV28,-,TGTGCCAGCAGTTTATTAGACAGGGGACGTGACGAGCAGTACTTC,CASSLLDRGRDEQYF
TRBJ1-1,TRBD1,TRBV9,-,TGTGCCAGCAGCCCCCGGGACAGGGACCCGATGAACACTGAAGCTTTCTTT,CASSPRDRDPMNTEAFF
TRBJ2-3,-,TRBV5-8,-,TGTGCCAGCAGCTTGGCCGGGAGCGGAGCTTTCACAGATACGCAGTATTTT,CASSLAGSGAFTDTQYF
TRBJ2-2,TRBD2,TRBV7-3,-,TGTGCCAGCAGCTTGATGGGAGGTAGCGGGATAGGCGGGGAGCTGTTTTTT,CASSLMGGSGIGGELFF
TRBJ2-3,TRBD1,TRBV13,-,TGTGCCAGCAGACCCGACAGGGTGGGGGCAGATACGCAGTATTTT,CASRPDRVGADTQYF
TRBJ1-2,-,TRBV19,-,TGTGCCAGTACCAACCCGGGAGCCGGGCTGGGCTATGGCTACACCTTC,CASTNPGAGLGYGYTF
TRBJ1-4,TRBD1,TRBV13,once,TGTGCCAGCAGCCCGACAGGGGGAGGAACTAATGAAAAACTGTTTTTT,CASSPTGGGTNEKLFF
TRBJ1-2,-,TRBV19,-,TGTGCCAGTAGTGCCCAGGGCAGGGCCGCAGCGTACTATGGCTACACCTTC,CASSAQGRAAAYYGYTF
TRBJ2-5,-,TRBV11-2,-,TGTGCCAGCAGCCTACAAGAGACCCAGTACTTC,CASSLQETQYF
TRBJ2-7,-,TRBV28,-,TGTGCCAGCGCCGATGGAGGGAGCTACGAGCAGTACTTC,CASADGGSYEQYF
TRBJ1-3,-,TRBV30,-,TGTGCCTGGAGTGTACTAAGGGGTCCTGGAAACACCATATATTTT,CAWSVLRGPGNTIYF
TRBJ1-1,TRBD1,TRBV30,-,TGTGCCTGGAGCGTCCTCCCAGGGGGAGGGAACACTGAAGCTTTCTTT,CAWSVLPGGGNTEAFF
TRBJ1-1,TRBD1,TRBV28,-,TGTGCCAGCAGTCCGCAAAGGGGGCAGAACACTGAAGCTTTCTTT,CASSPQRGQNTEAFF
TRBJ2-7,-,TRBV7-2,-,TGTGCCAGCAGCTTGAGGGGAGGCCCATACGAGCAGTACTTC,CASSLRGGPYEQYF
TRBJ2-1,TRBD1,TRBV7-3,-,TGTGCCAGCAGCTCCTTGACAGGGTTGTCCTACAATGAGCAGTTCTTC,CASSSLTGLSYNEQFF
TRBJ2-5,TRBD1,TRBV7-3,-,TGTGCCAGCAGCACGACAGGGTCGGAGACCCAGTACTTC,CASSTTGSETQYF
TRBJ2-2,TRBD1,TRBV9,-,TGTGCCAGCAGCGTAGCTACGGCAGGGGGGAACACCGGGGAGCTGTTTTTT,CASSVATAGGNTGELFF
TRBJ1-1,-,TRBV4-3,-,TGCGCCAGCAGCCAAGTCCGGGGTTTGGCTGAAGCTTTCTTT,CASSQVRGLAEAFF
TRBJ2-1,TRBD2,TRBV30,-,TGTGCCTGGACTAGCGGGGAGAATGAGCAGTTCTTC,CAWTSGENEQFF
TRBJ2-1,TRBD2,TRBV6-5,-,TGTGCCAGCAGGCGATCTAGCGGGAGTTTCAATGAGCAGTTCTTC,CASRRSSGSFNEQFF
TRBJ2-7,-,TRBV28,-,TGTGCCAGCAGTTTGGTTCCGGGCAGACCCTCGGGATACGAGCAGTACTTC,CASSLVPGRPSGYEQYF
TRBJ2-5,TRBD1,TRBV7-2,-,TGTGCCAGCAGTTTCGGACAGGCTCGAGAGACCCAGTACTTC,CASSFGQARETQYF
TRBJ2-5,-,TRBV18,-,TGTGCCAGCTCACCATTTGCGGCTACTCCCTCAAGGACCCAGTACTTC,CASSPFAATPSRTQYF
TRBJ1-5,-,TRBV6-5,-,TGTGCCAGCAGTCTCGGGGGAAGTCAGCCCCAGCATTTT,CASSLGGSQPQHF
TRBJ2-1,TRBD1,TRBV5-1,-,TGCGCCAGCAGCCCCCGGGACAGCTTCAATGAGCAGTTCTTC,CASSPRDSFNEQFF
TRBJ2-1,-,TRBV25-1,-,TGTGCCAGCAGTGATGAGGCTGGGCAGTTCTTC,CASSDEAGQFF